This paragraph reports one T cell receptor (beta chain). Germline V lookup: CDR1 MNHEY, CDR2 SVGEGT. Unmatched junction bases numbered 9, after V lost 2 bases and J lost 4 bases. This CDR3 has 16 amino acids. This sample was taken from a study of blood T cell repertoires in COVID-19. Background on the study: There were acute and convalescent COVID-19 samples, and they came from the United States, Italy and Spain. T cells, B-cell-depleted T cells, or PBMCs supplied cDNA or gDNA.

Method: immunoSEQ multiplex PCR; TCRdb's copy keeps in-frame clones and lacks some. The sample has about 260,000 clones; around 87% are singletons. V usage is TRBV6-2 or TRBV6-3 and J usage is TRBJ1-1; 8 positions match TRBD1. This sequence originates from a woman aged 40 to 50 who had recovered from COVID-19. The sequencing sample was made of peripheral blood. CDR3: CASSYPTRGLVTEAFF. CDR3 in DNA: TGTGCCAGCAGTTACCCCACCAGGGGGCTGGTCACTGAAGCTTTCTTT.